The present T cell receptor (beta chain) was sequenced within a study of T cell repertoires in cytomegalovirus infection. Study at large: Recently identified HLA-C-restricted and well-studied HLA-B-restricted CMV epitopes were used. Study results and caveats: Public TCR beta family frequency separated CMV-and-HLA carriers, including in an independent cohort.

This CDR3 comprises 16 residues. The V gene's germline CDR1 is SGHDN and CDR2 FVKESK. V lost 1 base and J lost 3, with 15 bases in between. TCRdb ran MiXCR on the reads and lists one entry per CDR3 protein. Of around 340,000 distinct CDR3 sequences listed, 25% to 35% are singletons. Details on this clonotype: Its specificity is not known.

The material was cultured PBMCs, obtained from culture after CMV antigen stimulation. The chain uses TRBV14 and TRBJ2-5, with D possibly TRBD2 on 6 matching bases. The TCR comes from a human donor in good health (CMV status not recorded). Some clones in this sample may be carry-over from other donors' samples. CDR3 nucleotides: TGTGCCAGCAGCCAAGGACAAGCGGGTAGAAAAGAGACCCAGTACTTC. This translates into CASSQGQAGRKETQYF.